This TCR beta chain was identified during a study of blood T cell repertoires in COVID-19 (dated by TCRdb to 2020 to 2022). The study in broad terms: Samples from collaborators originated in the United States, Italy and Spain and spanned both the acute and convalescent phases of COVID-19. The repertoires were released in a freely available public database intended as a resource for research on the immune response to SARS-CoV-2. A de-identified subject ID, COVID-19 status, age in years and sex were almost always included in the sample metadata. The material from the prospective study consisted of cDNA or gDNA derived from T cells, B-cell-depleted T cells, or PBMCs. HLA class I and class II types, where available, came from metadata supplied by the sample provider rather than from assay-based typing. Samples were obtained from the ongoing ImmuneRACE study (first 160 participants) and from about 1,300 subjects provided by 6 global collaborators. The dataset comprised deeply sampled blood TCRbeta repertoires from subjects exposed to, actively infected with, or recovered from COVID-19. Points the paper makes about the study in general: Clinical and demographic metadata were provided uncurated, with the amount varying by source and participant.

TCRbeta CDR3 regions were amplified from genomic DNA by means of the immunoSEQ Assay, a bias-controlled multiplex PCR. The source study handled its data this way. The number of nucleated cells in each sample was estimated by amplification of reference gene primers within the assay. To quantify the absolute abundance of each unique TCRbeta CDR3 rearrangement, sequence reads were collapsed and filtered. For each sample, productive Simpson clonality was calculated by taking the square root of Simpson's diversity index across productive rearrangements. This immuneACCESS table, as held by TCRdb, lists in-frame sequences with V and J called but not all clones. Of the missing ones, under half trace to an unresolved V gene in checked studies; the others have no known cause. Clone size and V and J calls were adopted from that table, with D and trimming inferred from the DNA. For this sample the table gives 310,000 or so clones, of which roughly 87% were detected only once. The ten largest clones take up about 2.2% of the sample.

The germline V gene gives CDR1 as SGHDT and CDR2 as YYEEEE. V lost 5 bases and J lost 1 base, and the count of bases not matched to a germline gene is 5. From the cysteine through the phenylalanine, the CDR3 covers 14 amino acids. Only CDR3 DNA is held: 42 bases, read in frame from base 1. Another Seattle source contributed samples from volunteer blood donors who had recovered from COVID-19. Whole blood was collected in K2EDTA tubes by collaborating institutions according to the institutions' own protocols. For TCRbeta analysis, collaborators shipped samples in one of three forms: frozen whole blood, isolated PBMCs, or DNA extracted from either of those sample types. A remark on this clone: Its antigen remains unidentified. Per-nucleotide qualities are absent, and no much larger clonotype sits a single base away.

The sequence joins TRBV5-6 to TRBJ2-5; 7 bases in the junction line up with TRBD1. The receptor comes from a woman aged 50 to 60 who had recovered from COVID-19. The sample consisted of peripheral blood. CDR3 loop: CASSFYRGQETQYF. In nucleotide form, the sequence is TGTGCCAGCAGTTTTTACAGGGGCCAAGAGACCCAGTACTTC. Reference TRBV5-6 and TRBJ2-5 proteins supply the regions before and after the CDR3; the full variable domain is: DAGVTQSPTHLIKTRGQQVTLRCSPKSGHDTVSWYQQALGQGPQFIFQYYEEEERQRGNFPDRFSGHQFPNYSSELNVNALLLGDSALYLCASSFYRGQETQYFGPGTRLLVL.